This entry features one TCR beta chain sequence. The target of this receptor is not known. No much larger clone is present one base from it, and per-base qualities are unavailable. The sample is drawn from a study of radiotherapy plus CTLA-4 blockade in lung cancer listed by TCRdb under 2018. Notes on the research overall: Among enrolled patients, approximately 19% had an objective response and 31% reached disease control. General findings and caveats noted by the study authors: After treatment with radiotherapy and ipilimumab, TCR clones that originated in tumors expanded in peripheral blood. Early dynamic changes in blood T cell clones, together with increased serum interferon-beta after radiation, were reported as the strongest predictors of response.

The library was produced with the immunoSEQ multiplex PCR assay. TCRdb's version of the immuneACCESS table is confined to in-frame rearrangements and falls short of the full clone set. An unresolved V gene accounts for under half of the shortfall where checked; the remainder is of unknown origin. For this sample the table gives roughly 78,000 clones, of which roughly 78% were detected only once. In total, the top ten clones hold about 6.6% of the sample. The study tested focal radiation therapy combined with CTLA-4 blockade (ipilimumab) in patients with chemo-refractory metastatic non-small-cell lung cancer. Trimming removed 2 bases from V and 2 bases from J, leaving 4 bases between the germline ends. The CDR3 goes from the cysteine to the phenylalanine over 13 residues. Only the CDR3 DNA is retained, 39 bases long and in frame from the first base. CDR1 and CDR2 are drawn from the germline V gene: KGHSH, LQKENI.

The sequence joins TRBV18 to TRBJ1-5, with the D segment identity uncertain. This sample comprised peripheral blood, obtained from a patient treated with radiotherapy plus ipilimumab. This sequence originates from a human donor with non-small cell lung cancer who had a complete response to radiotherapy plus ipilimumab. This receptor carries the CDR3 CASSPGGNQPQHF. The base sequence is TGTGCCAGCTCACCAGGGGGCAATCAGCCCCAGCATTTT.